The T cell receptor (beta chain) described here comes from a study of neurological immune-mediated disorders. This clonotype was recorded at least ten times. The length of the CDR3 is 13 residues. Germline CDR1 reads DFQATT; CDR2 reads SNEGSKA (reference sequence). V was cut by 3 bases and J by 5 bases, with 13 bases left in between. One entry per CDR3 protein, called by TCRdb with MiXCR from the 5' RACE reads. This table has some 42,000 distinct CDR3 sequences, around 10% appearing once. What was sequenced was CD4+ T cells from blood. The rearrangement links TRBV20-1 to TRBJ1-2, with D possibly being TRBD1 (5 bases). The sequence came from a woman aged 25 to 39 with HTLV-1-associated myelopathy (HAM/TSP). CDR3 sequence: CSARGQERYGYTF. The CDR3 DNA reads TGCAGTGCTAGGGGGCAAGAAAGGTATGGCTACACCTTC.